In its sample, the clone carrying this TCR beta chain was seen a few times. In replicate PCRs of sorted subsets, about 200 ng DNA, tens of thousands of T cell genomes, was used. The repertoire was sequenced with immunoSEQ multiplex PCR; TCRdb's copy has only in-frame clones and lacks some. In the table there are around 700,000 clones, approximately 79% of which are singletons. This sample was included in a study of shared clonotypes between healthy human individuals. This sequence originates from a woman in her thirties in good health. The sequencing sample was made of memory CD4+ T cells sorted from blood. Subset noted: CD45RA-negative fraction.

This CDR3 is CASSSLAGLGNEQFF. CDR3 DNA: TGTGCCAGCAGCTCCCTTGCGGGTCTGGGCAATGAGCAGTTCTTC. This sequence joins TRBV7-2 and TRBJ2-1, with D perhaps matching TRBD2 (5 bases). CDR3 length: 15 amino acids. From germline, CDR1 is SGHTA and CDR2 FQGNSA. Trimming removed 4 bases at V and 6 bases at J, with 16 bases between.